The sequence of this TCR beta chain was determined in a study of neoadjuvant anti-PD-1 for oral cavity cancer. Across the whole study: Patients without progression received a fourth nivolumab dose around day 43, then surgical resection on days 50-56.

Data came from immunoSEQ multiplex PCR; TCRdb stores just in-frame clones and leaves some out. The repertoire consists of approximately 32,000 clones, with 87% occurring once and the leading ten covering roughly 4%. Trimming removed 5 bases from V and 4 bases from J, with 12 bases in between. The germline V gene encodes CDR1 MNHEY and CDR2 SVGAGI. The CDR3 loop spans 13 amino acids. Source: PBMCs, taken before nivolumab (anti-PD-1) treatment. The chain recombines TRBV6-5 with TRBJ2-7; D is undetermined. This clonotype was sampled from a person aged 40 to 85 with oral cavity squamous cell carcinoma. In DNA, the CDR3 is TGTGCCAGCAGTCAGTCGGGCGGTTACGAGCAGTACTTC. Translating it yields CASSQSGGYEQYF.